The source of this T cell receptor (beta chain) is a study of T cell repertoires in cytomegalovirus infection. On this clonotype itself: No antigen is known for it.

One entry per CDR3 protein, called by TCRdb with MiXCR from the reads. Found here are tens of thousands of distinct CDR3 sequences, roughly a quarter of them singletons; the top ten hold 50%. Study results and limitations: Predominance within the ex vivo response was attributable to HLA-C-restricted CMV-specific TCR beta clonotypes.

Trimming pared 0 bases from V and 2 bases from J, leaving 7 bases between. The V gene's germline CDR1 is MNHEY and CDR2 SVGAGI. CDR3 length: 14 amino acids. The chain uses TRBV6-5 and TRBJ1-2, with D tentatively TRBD1 (5 bases). This TCR was sampled from a human donor in good health (CMV status not recorded). Some clones in this sample may be carry-over from other donors' samples. Material: CD8+ T cells from cultured PBMCs, obtained from culture after CMV antigen stimulation. DNA of the CDR3: TGTGCCAGCAGTTACTCGCCAGGGAACTATGGCTACACCTTC. It yields the protein CASSYSPGNYGYTF.